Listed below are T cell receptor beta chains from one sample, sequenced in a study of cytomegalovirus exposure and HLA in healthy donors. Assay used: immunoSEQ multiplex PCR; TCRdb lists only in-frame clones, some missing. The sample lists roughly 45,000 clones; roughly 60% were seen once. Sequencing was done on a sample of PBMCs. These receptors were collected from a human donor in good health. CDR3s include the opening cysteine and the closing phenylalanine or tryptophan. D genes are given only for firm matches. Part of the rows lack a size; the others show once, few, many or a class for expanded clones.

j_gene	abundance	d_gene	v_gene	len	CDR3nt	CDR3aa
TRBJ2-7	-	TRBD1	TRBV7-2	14	TGTGCCAGCAGCTCGACAGGGATCTCCTACGAGCAGTACTTC	CASSSTGISYEQYF
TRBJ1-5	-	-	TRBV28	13	TGTGCCAGCAGTTTACAGGGGCTACAGCCCCAGCATTTT	CASSLQGLQPQHF
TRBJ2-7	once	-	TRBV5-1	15	TGCGCCAGCAGCTTGAGGGGCTCGGGCCCCTACGAGCAGTACTTC	CASSLRGSGPYEQYF
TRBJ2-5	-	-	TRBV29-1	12	TGCGCGGTCAGGACACACCAAGAGACCCAGTACTTC	CAVRTHQETQYF
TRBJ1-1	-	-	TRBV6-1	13	TGTGCCAGCAGTGGGCAGGGATTCACTGAAGCTTTCTTT	CASSGQGFTEAFF
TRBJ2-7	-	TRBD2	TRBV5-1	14	TGCGCCAGCAGCGGAGCGGGGGCGATATACGAGCAGTACTTC	CASSGAGAIYEQYF
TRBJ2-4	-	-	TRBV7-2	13	TGTGCCAGCAGCGCCCGGGGGGCGGACATTCAGTACTTC	CASSARGADIQYF
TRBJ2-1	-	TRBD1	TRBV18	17	TGTGCCAGCTCACGACAAAAGGGACAGGGGGCGGCCAATGAGCAGTTCTTC	CASSRQKGQGAANEQFF
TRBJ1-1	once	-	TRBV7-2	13	TGTGCCAGCAGCTTCGGAGGTAGCACTGAAGCTTTCTTT	CASSFGGSTEAFF
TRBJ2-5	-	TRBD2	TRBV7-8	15	TGTGCCAGCAGCTTAGGGGGGACTAGCGGGGCCCGCCAGTACTTC	CASSLGGTSGARQYF
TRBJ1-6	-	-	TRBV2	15	TGTGCCAGCAGGACACAGGGTCCTTCGGGTTCACCCCTCCACTTT	CASRTQGPSGSPLHF
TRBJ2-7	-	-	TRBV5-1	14	TGCGCCAGCAGCTGGGCCGGGGATATCTACGAGCAGTACTTC	CASSWAGDIYEQYF
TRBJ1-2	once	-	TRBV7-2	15	TGTGCCAGCAGCCGGGATGGGAGCAAAGTGTATGGCTACACCTTC	CASSRDGSKVYGYTF
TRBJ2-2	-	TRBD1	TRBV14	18	TGTGCCAGCAGCCAAGCCCGACTGACAGGGGGATGGACCGGGGAGCTGTTTTTT	CASSQARLTGGWTGELFF
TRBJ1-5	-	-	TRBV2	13	TGTGCCAGTACAGGGATCGGTAATCAGCCCCAGCATTTT	CASTGIGNQPQHF
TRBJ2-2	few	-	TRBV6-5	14	TGTGCCAGCAGTTACCCCGGGTACGGAGAGGAGCTGTTTTTT	CASSYPGYGEELFF
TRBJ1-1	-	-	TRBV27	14	TGTGCCAGCAGGAAGACAAAACTGAACACTGAAGCTTTCTTT	CASRKTKLNTEAFF
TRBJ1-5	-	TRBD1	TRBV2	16	TGTGCCAGCAGTGGGAACCGGGGACAGGGAAATCAGCCCCAGCATTTT	CASSGNRGQGNQPQHF
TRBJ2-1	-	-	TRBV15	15	TGTGCCACCAGCAGAGATTGGCTAGTGGGCAATGAGCAGTTCTTC	CATSRDWLVGNEQFF
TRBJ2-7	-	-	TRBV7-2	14	TGTGCCAGCAGCTTAGGAGCCGGCTCCTACGAGCAGTACTTC	CASSLGAGSYEQYF
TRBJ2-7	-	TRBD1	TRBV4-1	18	TGCGCCAGCAGCCAAAGTCAACACGGGGACAGGGTAGGTTACGAGCAGTACTTC	CASSQSQHGDRVGYEQYF
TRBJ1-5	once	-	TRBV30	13	TGTGCCTGGAGTGTACAGTTTGGGCAGCCCCAGCATTTT	CAWSVQFGQPQHF
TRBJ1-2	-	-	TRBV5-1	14	TGCGCCAGCAGCTTCTTATCGGAGACTGATGGCTACACCTTC	CASSFLSETDGYTF
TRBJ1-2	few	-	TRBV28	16	TGTGCCAGCATCGATACGGGAGACAGCTCAAACTATGGCTACACCTTC	CASIDTGDSSNYGYTF
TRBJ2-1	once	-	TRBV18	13	TGTGCCAGCTCCGTGATCCGGGTGGATGAGCAGTTCTTC	CASSVIRVDEQFF
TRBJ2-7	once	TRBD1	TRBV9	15	TGTGCCAGCAGCGTAGTTGGGACAGGGGGGGTCGAGCAGTACTTC	CASSVVGTGGVEQYF
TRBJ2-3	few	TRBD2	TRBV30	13	TGTGCCTGGGGGGTGGCGGGGGCAGATACGCAGTATTTT	CAWGVAGADTQYF
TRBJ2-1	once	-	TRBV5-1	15	TGCGCCAGCAGCTTGGCGGGAAGCTCCTACAATGAGCAGTTCTTC	CASSLAGSSYNEQFF
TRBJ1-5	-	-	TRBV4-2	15	TGTGCCAGCAGCCTGAGGGAATTGAGCAACCAGCCCCAGCATTTT	CASSLRELSNQPQHF
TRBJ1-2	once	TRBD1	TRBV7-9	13	TGTGCCAGCAGCTTAGAGACAGGGGATGGCTACACCTTC	CASSLETGDGYTF
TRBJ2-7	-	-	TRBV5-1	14	TGCGCCAGCAGCTTGCATCCGGGTTTCTACGAGCAGTACTTC	CASSLHPGFYEQYF
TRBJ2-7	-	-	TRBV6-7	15	TGTGCCAGCAGCCTACTCGGACAGACATCTTACGAGCAGTACTTC	CASSLLGQTSYEQYF
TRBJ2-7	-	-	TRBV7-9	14	TGTGCCAGCAGCCCTGACAGGGAGACTAGGGAGCAGTACTTC	CASSPDRETREQYF
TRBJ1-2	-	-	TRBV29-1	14	TGCAGCGTTGAAGGGGACCGGGACATCTATGGCTACACCTTC	CSVEGDRDIYGYTF
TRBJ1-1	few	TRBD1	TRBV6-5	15	TGTGCCAGCAGTTACTCACAGGGGCTGAACACTGAAGCTTTCTTT	CASSYSQGLNTEAFF
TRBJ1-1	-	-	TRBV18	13	TGTGCCAGCTTGCCCGGACAAGACACTGAAGCTTTCTTT	CASLPGQDTEAFF
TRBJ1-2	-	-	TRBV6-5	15	TGTGCCAGCAGTTACCAACCAGTTCTCCCCTATGGCTACACCTTC	CASSYQPVLPYGYTF
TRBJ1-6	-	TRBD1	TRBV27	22	TGTGCCAGCAGTTTATCAGCCCCCGACAGGGGGCTTCACGGCTCCTATAATTCACCCCTCCACTTT	CASSLSAPDRGLHGSYNSPLHF
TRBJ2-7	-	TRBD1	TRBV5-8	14	TGTGCCAGCAGCACCGGGACAGGTCATTACGAGCAGTACTTC	CASSTGTGHYEQYF
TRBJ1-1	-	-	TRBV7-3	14	TGTGCCAGCAGCTTTTCGGGGGGGAACACTGAAGCTTTCTTT	CASSFSGGNTEAFF
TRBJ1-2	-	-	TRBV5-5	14	TGTGCCAGCAGCCCAGTGTCAGGGAGGGATGGCTACACCTTC	CASSPVSGRDGYTF
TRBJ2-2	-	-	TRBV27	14	TGTGCCAGCGGGTCTCTAGGAAACACCGGGGAGCTGTTTTTT	CASGSLGNTGELFF
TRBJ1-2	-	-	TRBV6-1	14	TGTGCCAGCAGTCCCCGGGGGGAGAGCTATGGCTACACCTTC	CASSPRGESYGYTF
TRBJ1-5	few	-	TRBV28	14	TGTGCCAGCAGTCTCACACCTAGCAATCAGCCCCAGCATTTT	CASSLTPSNQPQHF
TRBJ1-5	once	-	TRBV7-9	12	TGTGCCAAGCCGCTTAGAGCTCAGCCCCAGCATTTT	CAKPLRAQPQHF
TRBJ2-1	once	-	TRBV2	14	TGTGCCAGCAAGTCGCGGAGTACCCTTGCTGAGCAGTTCTTC	CASKSRSTLAEQFF
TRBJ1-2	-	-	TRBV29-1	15	TGCAGCGTTGTGGGGTCTGGGAGGCCGGGCTATGGCTACACCTTC	CSVVGSGRPGYGYTF
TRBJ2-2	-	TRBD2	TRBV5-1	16	TGCGCCAGCAGCTGGGGACTAGCGCGTAACACCGGGGAGCTGTTTTTT	CASSWGLARNTGELFF
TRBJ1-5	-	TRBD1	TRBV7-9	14	TGTGCCAGCAGCTTAGGTTCAGGGACAGGGCCCCAGCATTTT	CASSLGSGTGPQHF
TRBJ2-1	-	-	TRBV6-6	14	TGTGCCAGCAGTTACGAAGGACTCTCCAATGAGCAGTTCTTC	CASSYEGLSNEQFF
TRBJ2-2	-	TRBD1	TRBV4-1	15	TGCGCCAGCAGGCCGACAGGGGTGGGTACCGGGGAGCTGTTTTTT	CASRPTGVGTGELFF